The next 16 T cell receptor beta chains were all read from a single sample in a study of cytomegalovirus exposure and HLA in healthy donors. The PCR employed 60 Vbeta primers together with 13 Jbeta primers. Generated by immunoSEQ multiplex PCR, the TCRdb table keeps only in-frame clones and is missing some. The sample shows about 180,000 clones, 76% of them seen only once. Sequenced input: PBMCs. All receptors come from a man aged 18 to 29 in good health and CMV-seronegative.

The sample holds a few counts of this clone. The rearrangement joins TRBV4-1 to TRBJ2-1; D perhaps matches TRBD2 (6 bases). Germline V gives CDR1 MGHRA, CDR2 YSYEKL. Deletions cut 8 bases from V and 9 bases from J, with 23 bases between. This CDR3 is built from 15 residues. CDR3 in amino acids: CASSRLGGGLSEQFF. For the CDR3, the DNA is TGCGCCAGCTCCCGTCTCGGCGGAGGGCTCAGTGAGCAGTTCTTC.

The chain carries TRBV5-3 and TRBJ2-7, with D perhaps TRBD2 (5 bases). TRBV5-3 is identified as an open reading frame with a role that is uncertain. The CDR3 contains 18 residues. The V gene lost 5 bases and the J gene lost 0 bases, with 24 bases spanning the gap. The CDR3 protein is CARRFEQGVAMNSYEQYF. The CDR3 DNA sequence: TGTGCCAGAAGGTTCGAGCAAGGAGTAGCGATGAACTCCTACGAGCAGTACTTC.

The chain couples TRBV5-8 to TRBJ2-7; maybe TRBD2 (7 bases). The V end was cut by 5 bases, the J end by 2 bases, with 17 bases between. This CDR3 is 15 amino acids long. Germline V gives CDR1 SGHTS, CDR2 YDEGEE. This CDR3 is CASSSGAGRAYEQYF. DNA for the CDR3: TGTGCCAGCAGTTCGGGGGCAGGGAGGGCCTACGAGCAGTACTTC.

This clone was recorded a few times. CDR3 loop: CASRDRGEVAEAFF. Here the CDR3 DNA reads TGTGCCAGCAGGGACAGGGGAGAGGTGGCTGAAGCTTTCTTT. The genes are TRBV6-1 and TRBJ1-1, with TRBD1 identical over 9 bases. V lost 6 bases to trimming and J lost 6 bases; unmatched junction nucleotides: 8. Germline V gene sequence: CDR1 MNHNS, CDR2 SASEGT. The CDR3 runs 14 residues.

This chain uses TRBV5-4 with TRBJ2-1, with D maybe TRBD2 (5 bases). The CDR3 runs to 16 residues. The V end lost 1 base, the J end lost 3 bases, and 14 bases lay between the germline ends. CDR1 is SGHNT, CDR2 YYREEE, per germline (reference sequence). The CDR3 sequence is CASSLKVAGYYNEQFF. CDR3 sequence (DNA): TGTGCCAGCAGCTTGAAGGTCGCGGGTTACTACAATGAGCAGTTCTTC.

The chain recombines TRBV10-2 with TRBJ1-5; TRBD1 agrees at 10 bases. The ends lost 5 bases at V and 11 bases at J; junction bases unmatched: 15. The CDR3 is 16 amino acids. Germline CDR1 is WSHSY and CDR2 is SAAADI. CDR3 in DNA: TGCGCCAGCAGTCTCGGACAGGGGGAAAGTTATGGGTCCCAGCATTTT. Protein: CASSLGQGESYGSQHF.

The CDR3 nucleotides read TGTGCCAGCAGTTTATACAGGGGTTCCGCCGAGCAGTACTTC. This encodes CASSLYRGSAEQYF. The genes are TRBV27 and TRBJ2-7; 7 bases are shared with TRBD1. The V gene's germline CDR1 is MNHEY and CDR2 SMNVEV (reference sequence). V lost 1 base to trimming and J lost 6 bases; unmatched junction nucleotides: 6. This CDR3 has 14 residues.

The V call is TRBV6-5, the J call TRBJ1-6; D uncertain. Per the germline V gene, CDR1 is MNHEY and CDR2 is SVGAGI. Trimming left V 5 bases short and J 7 bases short, with 9 bases between. The CDR3 spans 13 residues. The CDR3 DNA sequence: TGTGCCAGCAGTGGCGGGCCGAATTCACCCCTCCACTTT. This encodes CASSGGPNSPLHF.

The chain carries TRBV6-5 and TRBJ1-6, with 7 bases matching TRBD1. CDR3 length: 14 amino acids. Germline V CDR1 and CDR2: MNHEY, SVGAGI. The V segment lost 7 bases and the J segment 9 bases; nucleotides outside the gene matches: 9. CDR3 region: CASKRTGALSPLHF. DNA for the CDR3: TGTGCCAGCAAACGGACAGGAGCACTTTCACCCCTCCACTTT.

This sequence joins TRBV14 and TRBJ2-1, with unresolved D. Deletions cut 0 bases from V and 7 bases from J, with 10 bases between. Germline-derived CDR1 and CDR2 are SGHDN and FVKESK. The CDR3 is 14 residues long. CDR3 in DNA: TGTGCCAGCAGCCAAGATTTGCGGCAGAATGAGCAGTTCTTC. It specifies CASSQDLRQNEQFF.

The CDR3 is CASSPIADPFSYNEQFF. As DNA, the CDR3 is TGTGCCAGCAGCCCTATAGCGGACCCTTTCTCCTACAATGAGCAGTTCTTC. The chain recombines TRBV6-4 with TRBJ2-1, with a possible D match to TRBD2 (6 bases). The CDR3 has 17 amino acids. In germline, CDR1 is MRHNA, CDR2 SNTAGT. V shed 6 bases and J shed 0 bases, with 18 bases lying between them.

The chain recombines TRBV11-3 with TRBJ2-3; the D gene is possibly TRBD2 (5 bases). Trimming cost V 5 bases and J 2 bases, with 14 bases left between them. Germline values: CDR1 SGHNT, CDR2 YENEEA. This CDR3 region has 15 residues. The CDR3 loop reads CASSLEGGYTDTQYF. In nucleotides, the CDR3 is TGTGCCAGCAGCCTGGAAGGAGGATACACAGATACGCAGTATTTT.

The V gene is TRBV28, the J gene TRBJ1-2; 9 nucleotides align to TRBD1. The CDR3 is made up of 13 amino acids. CDR1 is MDHEN, CDR2 SYDVKM, per germline. V lost 6 bases, J lost 8 bases, and 7 bases stayed unmatched. CDR3 in amino acids: CASSGDRDLGYTF. CDR3 nucleotides: TGTGCCAGCAGCGGGGACAGGGATCTGGGCTACACCTTC.

A single count supports this clone. This chain links TRBV28 with TRBJ1-5; TRBD1 aligns across 8 bases. The CDR3 has 14 residues. In germline, CDR1 is MDHEN, CDR2 SYDVKM. The J segment lost 8 bases and the V segment lost 7 bases, leaving 10 bases of the junction unmatched. CDR3: CASTYRGALKPQHF. Here the CDR3 DNA reads TGTGCCAGCACGTACAGGGGGGCCTTGAAGCCCCAGCATTTT.

This chain uses TRBV28 with TRBJ1-1; D may be TRBD1 (6 bases). This CDR3 is built from 14 residues. From germline, CDR1 is MDHEN and CDR2 SYDVKM. Trimming shortened V by 8 bases and J by 3 bases, and 16 bases separated the two germline ends. The CDR3 sequence: CASLPTGRDTEAFF. Written as DNA, the CDR3 is TGTGCCAGCCTACCTACAGGGAGGGACACTGAAGCTTTCTTT.

CDR3 sequence (DNA): TGCGCCAGCGTAATAATGGGACAGGGGCCGGCCCTTACCTACGAGCAGTACTTC. It encodes CASVIMGQGPALTYEQYF. The rearrangement links TRBV23-1 to TRBJ2-7, with TRBD1 matching 10 bases. TRBV23-1 is annotated as an ORF whose role is uncertain. V lost 8 bases to trimming and J lost 2 bases; unmatched junction nucleotides: 18. This CDR3 is built from 18 residues.